This T cell receptor beta chain appears in the sequencing data of a study of T cell repertoires in aging, cancer and after chemotherapy. Study information: The whole study produced a dataset of around 9 million TCR reads. Study-wide points: In cancer patients, declining TCR diversity with age involved lost richness and lost evenness. In each cancer cohort, median generation probability increased across chemotherapy, suggesting thymic output rebounded.

Germline V gene lookup returns CDR1 MNHEY and CDR2 SMNVEV (reference sequence). V was shortened by 5 bases and J by 3 bases, with 8 bases between the two germline ends. This CDR3 is built from 12 residues. TCR beta rearrangements were amplified from peripheral blood genomic DNA. With respect to this clonotype: What it recognizes is unknown.

TRB rearrangements spanning V, D and J were amplified using mixed TRB-A/B primers. MiXCR was run by TCRdb on the multiplex PCR reads, yielding one entry per CDR3 protein. The sample holds some 1,800 distinct CDR3 sequences, under 40% seen once. The chain employs TRBV27 and TRBJ2-7; D unresolved. The sequencing sample was made of blood. The receptor was derived from a human donor with a solid tumor. CDR3 sequence: CASSSAGYEQYF. The CDR3 coding sequence is TGTGCCAGCAGTAGTGCCGGCTACGAGCAGTACTTC.